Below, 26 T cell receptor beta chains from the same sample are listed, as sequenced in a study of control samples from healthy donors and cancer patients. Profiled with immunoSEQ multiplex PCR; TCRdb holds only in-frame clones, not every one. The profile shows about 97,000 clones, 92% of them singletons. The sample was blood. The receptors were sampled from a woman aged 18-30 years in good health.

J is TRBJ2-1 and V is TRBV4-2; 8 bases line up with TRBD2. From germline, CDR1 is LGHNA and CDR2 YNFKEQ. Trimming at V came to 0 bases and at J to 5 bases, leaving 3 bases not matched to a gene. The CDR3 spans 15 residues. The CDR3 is CASSQEGGRNNEQFF. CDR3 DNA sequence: TGTGCCAGCAGCCAAGAAGGCGGGAGGAACAATGAGCAGTTCTTC.

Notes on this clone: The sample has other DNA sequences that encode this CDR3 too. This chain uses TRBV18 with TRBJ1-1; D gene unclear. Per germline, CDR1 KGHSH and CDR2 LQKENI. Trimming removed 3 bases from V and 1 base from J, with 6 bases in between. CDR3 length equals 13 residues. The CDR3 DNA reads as TGTGCCAGCTCACCTAGACAGAACACTGAAGCTTTCTTT. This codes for CASSPRQNTEAFF. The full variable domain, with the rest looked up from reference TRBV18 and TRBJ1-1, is NAGVMQNPRHLVRRRGQEARLRCSPMKGHSHVYWYRQLPEEGLKFMVYLQKENIIDESGMPKERFSAEFPKEGPSILRIQQVVRGDSAAYFCASSPRQNTEAFFGQGTRLTVV.

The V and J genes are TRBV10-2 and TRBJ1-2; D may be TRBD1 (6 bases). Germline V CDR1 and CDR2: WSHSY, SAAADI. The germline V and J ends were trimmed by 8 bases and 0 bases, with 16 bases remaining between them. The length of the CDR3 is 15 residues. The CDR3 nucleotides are TGCGCCAGCGGACGAACCGGGACACCTAACTATGGCTACACCTTC. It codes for CASGRTGTPNYGYTF.

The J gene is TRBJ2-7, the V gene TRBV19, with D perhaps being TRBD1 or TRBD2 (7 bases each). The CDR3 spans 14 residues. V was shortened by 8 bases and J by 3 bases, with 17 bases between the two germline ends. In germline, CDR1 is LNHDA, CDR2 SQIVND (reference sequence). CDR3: CASGRGDSYYEQYF. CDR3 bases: TGTGCCAGTGGCCGGGGGGACAGCTACTACGAGCAGTACTTC.

The CDR3 nucleotides are TGTGCCACCAGCAGAGGGACCGGAGTGGTAGATACGCAGTATTTT. It specifies CATSRGTGVVDTQYF. The chain employs TRBV15 and TRBJ2-3; D remains unclear. In germline, CDR1 is LNHNV, CDR2 YYDKDF (reference sequence). V was pared by 1 base and J by 5 bases, with 13 bases between. The CDR3 runs 15 residues.

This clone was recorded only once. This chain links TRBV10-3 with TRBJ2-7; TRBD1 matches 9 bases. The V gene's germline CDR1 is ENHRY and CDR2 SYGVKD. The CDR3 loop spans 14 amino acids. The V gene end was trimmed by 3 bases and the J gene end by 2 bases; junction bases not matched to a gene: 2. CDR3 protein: CAISDRTGAYEQYF. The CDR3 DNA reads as TGTGCCATCAGTGATAGGACAGGGGCCTACGAGCAGTACTTC.

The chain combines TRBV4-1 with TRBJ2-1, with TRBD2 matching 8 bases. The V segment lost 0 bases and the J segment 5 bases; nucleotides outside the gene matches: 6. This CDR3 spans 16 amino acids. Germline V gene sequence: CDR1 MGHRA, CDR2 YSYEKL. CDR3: CASSQDRSGGDNEQFF. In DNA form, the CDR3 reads TGCGCCAGCAGCCAAGATAGGAGCGGGGGAGACAATGAGCAGTTCTTC.

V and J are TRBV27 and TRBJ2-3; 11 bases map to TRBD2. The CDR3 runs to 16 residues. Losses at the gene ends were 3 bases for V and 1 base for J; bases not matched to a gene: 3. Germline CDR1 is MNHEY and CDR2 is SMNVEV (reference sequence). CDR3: CASSLKLAGGTDTQYF. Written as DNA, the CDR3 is TGTGCCAGCAGTTTGAAACTAGCGGGAGGCACAGATACGCAGTATTTT.

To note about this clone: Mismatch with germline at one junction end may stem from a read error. The CDR3 DNA reads as TGTGCCAGCAGTGAATTTTACCAGGAGACCCAGTACTTC. This gives the protein CASSEFYQETQYF. The rearrangement joins TRBV6-1 to TRBJ2-5; no definite D call. Germline loops: CDR1 MNHNS, CDR2 SASEGT. CDR3 length: 13 amino acids.

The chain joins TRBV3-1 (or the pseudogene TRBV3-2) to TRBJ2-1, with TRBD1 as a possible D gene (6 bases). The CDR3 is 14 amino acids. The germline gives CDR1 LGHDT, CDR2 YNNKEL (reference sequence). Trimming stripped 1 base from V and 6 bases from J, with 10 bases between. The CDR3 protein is CASSQAPRGNEQFF. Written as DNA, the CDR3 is TGTGCCAGCAGCCAAGCCCCCAGGGGCAATGAGCAGTTCTTC.

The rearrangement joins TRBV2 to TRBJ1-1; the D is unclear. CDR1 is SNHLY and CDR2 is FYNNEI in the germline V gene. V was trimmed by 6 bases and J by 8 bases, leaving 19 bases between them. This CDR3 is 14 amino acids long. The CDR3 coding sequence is TGTGCCAGCAGAAAGACGGACGGAATGGTCGAAGCTTTCTTT. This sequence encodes CASRKTDGMVEAFF.

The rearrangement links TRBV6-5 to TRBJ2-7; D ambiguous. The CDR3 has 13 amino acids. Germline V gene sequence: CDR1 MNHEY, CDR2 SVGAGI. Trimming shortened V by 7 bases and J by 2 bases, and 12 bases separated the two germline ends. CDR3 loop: CASTAEVTYEQYF. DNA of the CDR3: TGTGCCAGCACGGCCGAAGTTACCTACGAGCAGTACTTC.

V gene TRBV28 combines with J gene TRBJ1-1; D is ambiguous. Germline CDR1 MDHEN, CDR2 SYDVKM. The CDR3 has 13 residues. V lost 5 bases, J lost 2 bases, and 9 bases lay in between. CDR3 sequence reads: CASSPAQNTEAFF. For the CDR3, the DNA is TGTGCCAGCAGTCCGGCCCAAAACACTGAAGCTTTCTTT. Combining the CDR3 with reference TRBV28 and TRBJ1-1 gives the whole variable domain DVKVTQSSRYLVKRTGEKVFLECVQDMDHENMFWYRQDPGLGLRLIYFSYDVKMKEKGDIPEGYSVSREKKERFSLILESASTNQTSMYLCASSPAQNTEAFFGQGTRLTVV.

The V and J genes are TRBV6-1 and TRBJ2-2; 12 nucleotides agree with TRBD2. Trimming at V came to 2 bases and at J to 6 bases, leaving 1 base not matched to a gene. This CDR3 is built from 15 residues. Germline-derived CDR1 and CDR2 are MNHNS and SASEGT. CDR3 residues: CASSELAGGPGELFF. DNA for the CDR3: TGTGCCAGCAGTGAACTAGCGGGGGGGCCCGGGGAGCTGTTTTTT.

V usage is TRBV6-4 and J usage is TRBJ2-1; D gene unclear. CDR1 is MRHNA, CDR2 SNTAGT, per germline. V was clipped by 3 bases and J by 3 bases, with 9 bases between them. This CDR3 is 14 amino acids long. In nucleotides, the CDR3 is TGTGCCAGCAGTGAATTTACTAACTACAATGAGCAGTTCTTC. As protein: CASSEFTNYNEQFF.

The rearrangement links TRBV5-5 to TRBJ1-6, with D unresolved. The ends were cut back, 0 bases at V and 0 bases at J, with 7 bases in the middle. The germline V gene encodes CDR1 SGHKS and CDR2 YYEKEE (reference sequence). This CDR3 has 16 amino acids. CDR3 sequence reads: CASSLDGSSYNSPLHF. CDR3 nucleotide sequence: TGTGCCAGCAGCTTGGACGGGAGCTCCTATAATTCACCCCTCCACTTT.

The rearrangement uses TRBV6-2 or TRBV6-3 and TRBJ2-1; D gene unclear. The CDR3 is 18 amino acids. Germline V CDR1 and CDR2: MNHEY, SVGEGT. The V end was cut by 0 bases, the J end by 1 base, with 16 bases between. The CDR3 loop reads CASSYSLVQARSYNEQFF. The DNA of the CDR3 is TGTGCCAGCAGTTACTCTTTGGTCCAAGCAAGATCCTACAATGAGCAGTTCTTC.

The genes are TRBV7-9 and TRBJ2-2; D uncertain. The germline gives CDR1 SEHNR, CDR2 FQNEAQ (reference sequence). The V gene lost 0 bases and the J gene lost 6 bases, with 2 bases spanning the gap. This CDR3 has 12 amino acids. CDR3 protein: CASSLAAGELFF. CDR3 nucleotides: TGTGCCAGCAGCTTAGCTGCCGGGGAGCTGTTTTTT.

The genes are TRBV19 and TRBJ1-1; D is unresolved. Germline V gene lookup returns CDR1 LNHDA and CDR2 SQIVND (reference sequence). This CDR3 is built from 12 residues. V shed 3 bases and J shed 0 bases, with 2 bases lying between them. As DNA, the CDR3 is TGTGCCAGTAGTATGGTGAACACTGAAGCTTTCTTT. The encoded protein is CASSMVNTEAFF.

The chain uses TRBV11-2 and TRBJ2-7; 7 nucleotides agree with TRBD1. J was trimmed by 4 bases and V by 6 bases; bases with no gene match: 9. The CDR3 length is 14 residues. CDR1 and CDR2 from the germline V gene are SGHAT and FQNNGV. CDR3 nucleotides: TGTGCCAGCAGGCACAGGGGTCCCCTTTACGAGCAGTACTTC. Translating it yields CASRHRGPLYEQYF.

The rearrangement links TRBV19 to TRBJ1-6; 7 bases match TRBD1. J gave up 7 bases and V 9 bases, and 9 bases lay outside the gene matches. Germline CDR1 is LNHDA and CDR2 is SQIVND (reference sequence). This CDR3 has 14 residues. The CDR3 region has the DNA TGTGCCAGCCGCCACAGGGGAAGCAATTCACCCCTCCACTTT. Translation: CASRHRGSNSPLHF.

CDR3 protein: CASRHIRTGVYGYTF. CDR3 nucleotide sequence: TGTGCCAGCAGACATATCAGGACAGGGGTCTATGGCTACACCTTC. The chain recombines TRBV27 with TRBJ1-2, with TRBD1 matching over 9 bases. This CDR3 is 15 amino acids long. The germline V gene has CDR1 MNHEY and CDR2 SMNVEV (reference sequence). Trimming at V came to 6 bases and at J to 4 bases, leaving 9 bases not matched to a gene.

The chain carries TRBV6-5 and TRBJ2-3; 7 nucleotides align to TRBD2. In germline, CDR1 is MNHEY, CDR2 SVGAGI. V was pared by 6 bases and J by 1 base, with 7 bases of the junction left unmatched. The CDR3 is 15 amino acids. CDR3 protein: CASSRLAVGTDTQYF. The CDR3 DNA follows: TGTGCCAGCAGCAGACTAGCAGTGGGCACAGATACGCAGTATTTT.

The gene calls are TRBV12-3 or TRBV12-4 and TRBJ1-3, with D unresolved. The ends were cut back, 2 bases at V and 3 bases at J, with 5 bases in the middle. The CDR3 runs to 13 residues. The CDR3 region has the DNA TGTGCCAGCAGTTTAAGGGTTGGAAACACCATATATTTT. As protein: CASSLRVGNTIYF.

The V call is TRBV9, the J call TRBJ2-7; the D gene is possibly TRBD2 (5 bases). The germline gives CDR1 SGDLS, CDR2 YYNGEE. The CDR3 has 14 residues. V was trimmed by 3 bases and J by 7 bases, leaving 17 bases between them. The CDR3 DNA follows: TGTGCCAGCAGCGCCGACGACGTGGGGAGAGAGCAGTACTTC. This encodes CASSADDVGREQYF.

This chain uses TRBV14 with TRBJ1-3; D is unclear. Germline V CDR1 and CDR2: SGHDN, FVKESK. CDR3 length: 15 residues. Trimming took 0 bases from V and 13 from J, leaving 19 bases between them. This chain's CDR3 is CASSQDVPLVAPIYF. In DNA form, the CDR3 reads TGTGCCAGCAGCCAAGATGTACCTTTGGTGGCCCCGATATATTTT. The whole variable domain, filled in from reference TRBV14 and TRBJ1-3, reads EAGVTQFPSHSVIEKGQTVTLRCDPISGHDNLYWYRRVMGKEIKFLLHFVKESKQDESGMPNNRFLAERTGGTYSTLKVQPAELEDSGVYFCASSQDVPLVAPIYFGEGSWLTVV.